The present T cell receptor beta chain was sequenced within a study of T cell repertoires in cytomegalovirus infection. Study summary: CMV infection and matching HLA type were both indicated by public TCR beta signatures.

The sample holds a few counts of this clonotype. Its antigen is still unknown. TCRdb reprocessed the reads with MiXCR, giving one entry per CDR3 protein. The sample contains around 540,000 distinct CDR3 sequences, 33% of which appear only once. The CDR3 extends over 15 amino acids. Germline V lookup: CDR1 LNHDA, CDR2 SQIVND (reference sequence). V dropped 1 base and J dropped 2 bases, with 10 bases sitting between them. The chain employs TRBV19 and TRBJ2-3; the D call may be TRBD1 or TRBD2 (5 bases each). This TCR came from a human donor in good health (CMV status not recorded). Some clones in this sample may be carry-over from other donors' samples. The sample consisted of cultured PBMCs, taken from culture after CMV antigen stimulation. CDR3 sequence: CASSIAEGLTDTQYF. The CDR3 DNA is TGTGCCAGTAGTATAGCAGAGGGGCTCACAGATACGCAGTATTTT.